This passage covers 3 T cell receptor beta chains from one sample sequenced in a study of T cells after yellow fever vaccination. TCRdb redid the calling of the 5' RACE reads with MiXCR, one entry per CDR3 protein. The table records around 360,000 distinct CDR3 sequences, more than 9% of them present only once. Sequencing was performed on PBMCs, taken on the day of the first yellow fever vaccination. The receptors shown here come from a young man who received the YFV17D yellow fever vaccine.

The CDR3 spells CASSQSPRQNSPLHF. The CDR3, as DNA: TGTGCCAGCAGCCAATCCCCGCGACAAAATTCACCCCTCCACTTT. The chain employs TRBV7-9 and TRBJ1-6; D remains ambiguous. Germline V CDR1 and CDR2: SEHNR, FQNEAQ (reference sequence). The CDR3 covers 15 residues. V lost 5 bases, J lost 7 bases, and 15 bases lay in between. The variable domain in full, with the rest retrieved from reference TRBV7-9 and TRBJ1-6, is DTGVSQNPRHKITKRGQNVTFRCDPISEHNRLYWYRQTLGQGPEFLTYFQNEAQLEKSRLLSDRFSAERPKGSFSTLEIQRTEQGDSAMYLCASSQSPRQNSPLHFGNGTRLTVT.

This clonotype was observed a handful of times. V is TRBV7-8 and J is TRBJ2-4; D perhaps matches TRBD2 (6 bases). The CDR3 is 18 residues long. Germline CDR1 and CDR2: SGHVS and FQNEAQ. V shed 1 base and J shed 1 base, with 17 bases lying between them. CDR3 region: CASSLELAGWAAKNIQYF. The DNA for the CDR3 is TGTGCCAGCAGCTTAGAGTTGGCGGGGTGGGCTGCCAAAAACATTCAGTACTTC.

This chain uses TRBV9 with TRBJ1-2, with TRBD1 as a possible D gene (5 bases). CDR1 SGDLS and CDR2 YYNGEE come from the germline V gene. CDR3 size: 15 residues. V was pared by 1 base and J by 4 bases, with 14 bases between. The CDR3 loop reads CASSVFPGPPYGYTF. The DNA of the CDR3 is TGTGCCAGCAGCGTATTTCCAGGGCCGCCCTATGGCTACACCTTC.